This entry features one TCR beta chain sequence. It has no known antigen specificity. There are no base qualities to consult, and no much larger clone falls within one base. Taken from the germline V gene, the CDR1 and CDR2 loops are MNHNS and SASEGT. V is pared back by 1 base and J by 5 bases, with 3 bases lying between the germline termini. From its cysteine to its phenylalanine, the CDR3 spans 12 amino acids. The retained sequence is limited to the CDR3, 36 bases, with the frame set at the first base. The data are from a study of control samples from healthy donors and cancer patients (dated by TCRdb to 2019 to 2021). Preparation of the library involved the immunoSEQ multiplex PCR assay. TCRdb re-hosts the immuneACCESS table, in-frame sequences only. Its copies lack some clones; in the studies checked, an unresolved V gene accounts for under half of them, and the cause for the rest is not known. Within this sample are around 95,000 clones, with more than 75% of them counted one time only. Approximately 20% of the sample belongs to the ten largest clones.

This receptor was taken from a woman in her fifties or sixties in good health. The chain is made from TRBV6-1 and TRBJ1-5; the D segment cannot be called with confidence. Sequenced sample: blood. The nucleotide sequence is given as TGTGCCAGCAGTGAAGGATATCAGCCCCAGCATTTT. Protein translation: CASSEGYQPQHF.